Sequencing of this T cell receptor (beta chain) was carried out in a study of control samples from healthy donors and cancer patients (dated by TCRdb to the early 2020s). Notes on this clone: Its antigen is not yet known. Base qualities are not at hand, and no much larger clone is one base apart.

The library was built by means of the immunoSEQ multiplex PCR assay. TCRdb re-hosts the immuneACCESS table, in-frame sequences only. Its copies lack some clones; in the studies checked, an unresolved V gene accounts for under half of them, and the cause for the rest is not known. Across this sample there are tens of thousands of clones, with 75% to 95% seen only once. Of the sample, 3% to 4.5% is held by the ten largest clones. Spanning cysteine to phenylalanine, the CDR3 consists of 13 amino acids. Solely the CDR3 DNA is kept, with 39 bases framed from the first base. Via the germline V gene, CDR1 is SGHAT and CDR2 FQNNGV. Relative to germline, V is 2 bases shorter and J is 6 bases shorter, with 10 bases between their ends.

Sequences were obtained from blood. Recombination linked TRBV11-2 to TRBJ1-1; the best D guess is TRBD1, with 5 bases matching. This TCR was recovered from a woman under 30 in good health. The CDR3 has the sequence CASSLIQGAEAFF. Here is the DNA: TGTGCCAGCAGCTTAATCCAGGGTGCTGAAGCTTTCTTT.